Listed here are 27 T cell receptor beta chains from one sample, sequenced in a study of T cell responses to AZD1222 COVID-19 vaccine. Repertoires were generated with immunoSEQ multiplex PCR, while TCRdb's copy carries only in-frame clones and drops some. The table shows about 140,000 clones, with about 86% occurring only once. This specimen was peripheral blood, taken on day 0 of AZD1222 vaccination. The receptor source for this set is an adult in good health.

The chain couples TRBV19 to TRBJ2-1; possible D gene TRBD2, 5 bases. The V gene's germline CDR1 is LNHDA and CDR2 SQIVND (reference sequence). This CDR3 is 13 amino acids long. The V end lost 1 base, the J end lost 6 bases, and 7 bases lay between the germline ends. CDR3 in amino acids: CASSIGRGNEQFF. The CDR3 DNA sequence: TGTGCCAGTAGTATAGGCCGGGGCAATGAGCAGTTCTTC.

The chain carries TRBV30 and TRBJ1-1, with a weak D call TRBD1 (6 bases). Trimming left V 3 bases short and J 5 bases short, with 13 bases between. Germline V CDR1 and CDR2: GTSNPN, SVGIG (reference sequence). CDR3 size: 13 residues. DNA of the CDR3: TGTGCCTGGAGCAGGGGAAGGGGAACTGAAGCTTTCTTT. Protein sequence: CAWSRGRGTEAFF.

The rearrangement joins TRBV2 to TRBJ1-4; D is uncertain. This CDR3 spans 12 amino acids. The V and J ends lost 8 bases and 4 bases respectively, with 8 bases between them. CDR1 is SNHLY and CDR2 is FYNNEI in the germline V gene. The CDR3: CASRGINEKLFF. The CDR3 nucleotides are TGTGCCAGCCGAGGGATTAATGAAAAACTGTTTTTT.

V is TRBV5-4 and J is TRBJ2-7, with 12 positions matching TRBD2. Germline trimming cut 4 bases from V and 6 bases from J; bases unmatched to any gene: 2. The CDR3 is made up of 13 amino acids. Germline V CDR1 and CDR2: SGHNT, YYREEE (reference sequence). The CDR3 nucleotides are TGTGCCAGCAGCCTGGGACTAGCGGGCGAGCAGTACTTC. Its translation is CASSLGLAGEQYF. The whole variable domain, remainder taken from reference TRBV5-4 and TRBJ2-7, is ETGVTQSPTHLIKTRGQQVTLRCSSQSGHNTVSWYQQALGQGPQFIFQYYREEENGRGNFPPRFSGLQFPNYSSELNVNALELDDSALYLCASSLGLAGEQYFGPGTRLTVT.

This clone was counted only a few times. The chain carries TRBV18 and TRBJ1-1; D remains unclear. V lost 3 bases and J 3 bases, leaving 8 bases between the germline ends. This CDR3 spans 13 amino acids. Germline CDR1 KGHSH, CDR2 LQKENI. CDR3 nucleotide sequence: TGTGCCAGCTCACCTATCAGGTACACTGAAGCTTTCTTT. Its translation is CASSPIRYTEAFF.

The chain links TRBV7-2 to TRBJ1-2; possible D gene TRBD1, 6 bases. Trimming cost V 1 base and J 2 bases, with 11 bases left between them. The germline V gene has CDR1 SGHTA and CDR2 FQGNSA. The CDR3 is 15 amino acids. The CDR3 spells CASSLEQGGNYGYTF. As DNA, the CDR3 is TGTGCCAGCAGCTTAGAACAGGGAGGGAACTATGGCTACACCTTC.

CDR3 amino acids: CASSQDTLAGRPQQYF. DNA of the CDR3: TGTGCCAGCAGCCAAGATACCCTAGCGGGCCGCCCCCAGCAGTACTTC. The chain has TRBV4-2 and TRBJ2-7, with TRBD2 matching over 8 bases. With V trimmed by 0 bases and J by 8 bases, 12 bases remained unmatched. The germline gives CDR1 LGHNA, CDR2 YNFKEQ. The CDR3 loop spans 16 amino acids.

The chain is built from TRBV5-1 and TRBJ2-5; D not certain. Germline V CDR1 and CDR2: SGHRS, YFSETQ. V lost 2 bases to trimming and J lost 3 bases, with 5 bases between them. The CDR3 contains 12 residues. The CDR3 DNA sequence: TGCGCCAGCAGCTTTTACGAAGAGACCCAGTACTTC. Its translation: CASSFYEETQYF.

The chain combines TRBV15 with TRBJ1-5, with D perhaps TRBD1 (6 bases). The CDR3 loop spans 17 amino acids. Per germline, CDR1 LNHNV and CDR2 YYDKDF (reference sequence). V gave up 3 bases and J gave up 2 bases, with 17 bases separating them. CDR3 amino acids: CATSRDQQGIGNQPQHF. The DNA for the CDR3 is TGTGCCACCAGCAGGGACCAACAGGGAATTGGCAATCAGCCCCAGCATTTT.

The rearrangement joins TRBV7-2 to TRBJ2-3, with a tentative D call TRBD1 (5 bases). Trimming took off 7 bases at V and 2 bases at J, with 13 bases between the two ends. The CDR3 has 14 residues. Germline V CDR1 and CDR2: SGHTA, FQGNSA. The CDR3 protein is CASNFDRDTDTQYF. The CDR3 nucleotides are TGTGCCAGCAACTTCGACAGAGACACAGATACGCAGTATTTT.

The genes are TRBV7-9 and TRBJ1-2, with D hard to call. CDR3 size: 11 residues. V was cut by 8 bases and J by 2 bases, with 6 bases left in between. Germline CDR1 is SEHNR and CDR2 is FQNEAQ (reference sequence). The CDR3 DNA follows: TGTGCCAGCGGAGGCAACTATGGCTACACCTTC. This encodes CASGGNYGYTF.

The chain recombines TRBV10-3 with TRBJ2-3, with 13 nucleotides matching TRBD2. V shed 8 bases, J shed 4 bases, and the junction held 6 bases outside the gene matches. This CDR3 is 15 amino acids long. CDR1 is ENHRY and CDR2 is SYGVKD in the germline V gene. Here the CDR3 DNA reads TGTGCCATCGGACTAGCGGGAGAAGCCGCAGATACGCAGTATTTT. Translated, it gives CAIGLAGEAADTQYF.

This clone was seen once. The chain is built from TRBV4-3 and TRBJ1-1; TRBD1 matches at 7 bases. Per the germline V gene, CDR1 is LGHNA and CDR2 is YSLEER. The CDR3 totals 15 residues. With 1 base clipped from V and 3 bases from J, the junction kept 5 bases outside the gene matches. CDR3 sequence reads: CASSQGDRAYTEAFF. CDR3 in DNA: TGCGCCAGCAGCCAAGGAGACAGGGCGTACACTGAAGCTTTCTTT.

The chain is built from TRBV14 and TRBJ2-7; D is perhaps TRBD2 (6 bases). V was pared by 3 bases and J by 3 bases, with 15 bases between. The germline CDR1 and CDR2 sequences are SGHDN and FVKESK. CDR3 length: 15 amino acids. The CDR3 nucleotides are TGTGCCAGCAGCCATGACAGCCTGACTAGCTACGAGCAGTACTTC. Translating it yields CASSHDSLTSYEQYF.

The genes are TRBV12-3 or TRBV12-4 and TRBJ1-6; D remains ambiguous. CDR3 length: 13 amino acids. Trimming cost V 6 bases and J 9 bases, with 12 bases left between them. The CDR3 region is CASRPDFPSPLHF. The CDR3 nucleotides read TGTGCCAGCAGACCCGACTTTCCTTCACCCCTCCACTTT.

V gene TRBV4-1 combines with J gene TRBJ1-2, with a weak D call TRBD1 (5 bases). The CDR3 is 16 residues long. CDR1 is MGHRA and CDR2 is YSYEKL in the germline V gene. The ends were cut back, 0 bases at V and 12 bases at J, with 23 bases in the middle. CDR3 in DNA: TGCGCCAGCAGCCAAGAGGTTGTGAAAAGGGGAGGGTTGGACACCTTC. Translated: CASSQEVVKRGGLDTF.

The V call is TRBV6-5, the J call TRBJ1-2, with no clear D. The germline V gene has CDR1 MNHEY and CDR2 SVGAGI. V was clipped by 5 bases and J by 8 bases, with 12 bases between them. The CDR3 extends over 12 amino acids. CDR3 loop: CASSLTGSGYTF. The DNA for the CDR3 is TGTGCCAGCAGTCTCACCGGGAGCGGCTACACCTTC.

V is TRBV6-5 and J is TRBJ1-1, with 7 positions matching TRBD1. Germline V gene lookup returns CDR1 MNHEY and CDR2 SVGAGI. This CDR3 has 15 residues. With 0 bases clipped from V and 4 bases from J, the junction kept 5 bases outside the gene matches. CDR3 nucleotides: TGTGCCAGCAGTTACTCGCCTTCAGGGGGCACTGAAGCTTTCTTT. As protein: CASSYSPSGGTEAFF.

The chain uses TRBV28 and TRBJ1-3; D is uncertain. Looked up from germline, CDR1 is MDHEN and CDR2 is SYDVKM. The length of the CDR3 is 12 residues. Between the trimmed V and J ends, which lost 6 bases and 0 bases, there was a span of 3 bases. The CDR3 reads CASSISGNTIYF. The CDR3 DNA is TGTGCCAGCAGCATCTCTGGAAACACCATATATTTT.

The V gene is TRBV5-1, the J gene TRBJ1-1; possible D gene TRBD1, 6 bases. The CDR3 contains 15 residues. V dropped 0 bases and J dropped 1 base, with 10 bases sitting between them. Germline assignment: CDR1 SGHRS and CDR2 YFSETQ. The CDR3 region has the DNA TGCGCCAGCAGCTTGGGGGACACCTGGAACACTGAAGCTTTCTTT. This encodes CASSLGDTWNTEAFF.

The rearrangement joins TRBV9 to TRBJ1-1, with D possibly being TRBD1 (5 bases). V was cut by 6 bases and J by 11 bases, with 20 bases left in between. The CDR3 has 13 residues. Per germline, CDR1 SGDLS and CDR2 YYNGEE. The DNA for the CDR3 is TGTGCCAGCAAATCTACTCCGGGACCGGGGGCTTTCTTT. Encoded protein: CASKSTPGPGAFF.

The chain couples TRBV7-2 to TRBJ1-2; 9 bases agree with TRBD1. V lost 5 bases to trimming and J lost 7 bases; unmatched junction nucleotides: 14. Germline CDR1 SGHTA, CDR2 FQGNSA. This CDR3 spans 16 amino acids. CDR3 sequence reads: CASSDRGQGLAFGYTF. The CDR3 nucleotides read TGTGCCAGCAGCGATAGGGGACAGGGACTAGCTTTTGGCTACACCTTC.

CDR3 nucleotide sequence: TGTGCCAGCAGTTCTGGCCAGGGCGGGAACACTGAAGCTTTCTTT. It codes for CASSSGQGGNTEAFF. The V call is TRBV27, the J call TRBJ1-1; a weak D match, TRBD1 (5 bases). This CDR3 is built from 15 residues. The ends were cut back, 4 bases at V and 1 base at J, with 13 bases in the middle. CDR1 is MNHEY, CDR2 SMNVEV, per germline (reference sequence).

This rearrangement joins TRBV28 to TRBJ1-1; possible D gene TRBD1, 5 bases. The CDR3 runs to 14 residues. Germline CDR1 MDHEN, CDR2 SYDVKM. V lost 1 base and J 2 bases, leaving 8 bases between the germline ends. DNA of the CDR3: TGTGCCAGCAGTTTATCGGGGCTAAACACTGAAGCTTTCTTT. Translation: CASSLSGLNTEAFF.

CDR3 bases: TGTGCCAGCAGTCCGACAGGGGGCCTCGGAAACATTCAGTACTTC. It yields the protein CASSPTGGLGNIQYF. The chain joins TRBV6-5 to TRBJ2-4; 10 bases align to TRBD1. The CDR3 loop spans 15 amino acids. Germline V gene lookup returns CDR1 MNHEY and CDR2 SVGAGI. Unmatched junction bases numbered 7, after V lost 5 bases and J lost 6 bases.

The V and J genes are TRBV10-3 and TRBJ1-4; TRBD1 is a possible D gene (6 bases). The CDR3 has 16 amino acids. V was clipped by 10 bases and J by 4 bases, with 22 bases between them. Germline V lookup: CDR1 ENHRY, CDR2 SYGVKD. CDR3 protein: CATARSQGPGNEKLFF. CDR3 coding DNA: TGTGCCACAGCCCGCTCCCAGGGGCCGGGTAATGAAAAACTGTTTTTT.

Only a few counts were recorded for this clone. CDR3 loop: CASSRRRSSYEQYF. CDR3 nucleotides: TGTGCCAGCAGTCGGAGGAGGAGCTCCTACGAGCAGTACTTC. This chain links TRBV6-5 with TRBJ2-7, with a tentative D call TRBD2 (5 bases). Trimming took off 5 bases at V and 0 bases at J, with 11 bases between the two ends. CDR3 length: 14 amino acids. Germline V lookup: CDR1 MNHEY, CDR2 SVGAGI.